Detailed here is one TCR beta chain. The antigen is undetermined. This CDR3 has 15 amino acids. The V gene's germline CDR1 is SGHTA and CDR2 FQGNSA. Trimming at V came to 5 bases and at J to 4 bases, leaving 10 bases not matched to a gene. Method: immunoSEQ multiplex PCR; TCRdb's copy keeps in-frame clones and lacks some. The data contain 150,000 to 180,000 clones, 75% to 90% of them seen just once; the ten biggest clones take up more than 20%. The sample belongs to a study of cytomegalovirus exposure and HLA in healthy donors. Study-wide points: Reports showed the classifier diagnosing cytomegalovirus status with high specificity and sensitivity. Most observed TCR sequences were rare, whereas some public TCRs were detected in many donors.

Sequencing was done on a sample of PBMCs. The sequence was collected from a man aged 18 to 30 in good health and CMV-seropositive. V and J are TRBV7-2 and TRBJ1-2, with 7 bases aligning to TRBD1. The CDR3 nucleotides are TGTGCCAGCAGCCCAGTGGGTGGGACAGCCTATGGCTACACCTTC. Amino acids: CASSPVGGTAYGYTF.